This T cell receptor (beta chain) was profiled in a study of blood T cell repertoires in COVID-19. Study summary: Some COVID-19 samples were acute and others convalescent; all came from the United States, Italy and Spain. T cells, B-cell-depleted T cells, or PBMCs supplied cDNA or gDNA.

The Seattle patients joined while their infection was active and were tracked longitudinally afterward. Clones were sequenced by immunoSEQ multiplex PCR, and TCRdb holds only the in-frame ones, with some missing. The sample includes some 390,000 clones, approximately 89% seen only once; the top ten take 2% to 2.5%. This CDR3 is built from 16 residues. CDR1 and CDR2 from the germline V gene are LNHNV and YYDKDF (reference sequence). V gave up 0 bases and J gave up 6 bases, with 16 bases separating them. This TCR came from a woman aged 60-70 years with COVID-19, enrolled during active disease. The V gene is TRBV15, the J gene TRBJ2-3; D possibly corresponds to TRBD1 (5 bases). Sequencing was carried out using peripheral blood. The CDR3 loop reads CATSRDTGRARDTQYF. The CDR3 DNA reads TGTGCCACCAGCAGAGATACGGGCAGGGCAAGGGATACGCAGTATTTT.